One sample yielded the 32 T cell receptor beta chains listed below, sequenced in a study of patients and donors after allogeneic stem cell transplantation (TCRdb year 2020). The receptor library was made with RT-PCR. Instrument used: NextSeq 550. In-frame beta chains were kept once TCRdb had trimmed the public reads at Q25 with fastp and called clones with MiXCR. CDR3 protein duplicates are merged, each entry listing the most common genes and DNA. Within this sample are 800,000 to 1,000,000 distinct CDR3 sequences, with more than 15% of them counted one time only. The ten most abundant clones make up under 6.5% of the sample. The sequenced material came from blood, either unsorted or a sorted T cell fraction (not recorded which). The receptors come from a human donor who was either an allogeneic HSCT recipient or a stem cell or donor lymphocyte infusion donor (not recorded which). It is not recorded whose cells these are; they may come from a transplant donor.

The CDR3 region is CASSQESGPRGLFF. The CDR3 DNA reads as TGCGCCAGCAGCCAAGAGTCAGGGCCCCGGGGGCTGTTTTTT. The chain uses TRBV4-1 and TRBJ1-4, with a weak D call TRBD1 (5 bases). This CDR3 is built from 14 residues. Trimming took off 0 bases at V and 14 bases at J, with 16 bases between the two ends. The germline CDR1 and CDR2 sequences are MGHRA and YSYEKL.

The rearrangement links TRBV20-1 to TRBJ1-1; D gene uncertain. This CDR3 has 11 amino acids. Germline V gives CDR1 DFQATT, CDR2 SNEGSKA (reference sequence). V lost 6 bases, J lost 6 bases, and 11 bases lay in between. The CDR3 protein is CSAKGEPEAFF. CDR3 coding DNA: TGCAGTGCGAAGGGAGAGCCTGAAGCTTTCTTT.

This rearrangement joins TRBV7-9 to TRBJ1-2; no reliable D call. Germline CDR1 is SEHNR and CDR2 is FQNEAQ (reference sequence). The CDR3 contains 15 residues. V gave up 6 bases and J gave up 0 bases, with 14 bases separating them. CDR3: CASRAKGIANYGYTF. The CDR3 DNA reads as TGTGCCAGCAGAGCGAAGGGAATAGCTAACTATGGCTACACCTTC.

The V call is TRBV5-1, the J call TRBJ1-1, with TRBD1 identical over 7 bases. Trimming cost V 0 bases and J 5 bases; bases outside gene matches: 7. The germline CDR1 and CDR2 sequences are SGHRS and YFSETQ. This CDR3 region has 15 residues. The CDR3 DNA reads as TGCGCCAGCAGCTTGGCGATGACAGGGATGACTGAAGCTTTCTTT. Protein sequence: CASSLAMTGMTEAFF.

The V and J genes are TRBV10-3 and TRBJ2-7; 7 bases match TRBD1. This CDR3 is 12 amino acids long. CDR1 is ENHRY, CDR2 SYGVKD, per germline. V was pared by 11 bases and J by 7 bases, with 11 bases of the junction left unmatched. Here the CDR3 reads CAVRTGDGEQYF. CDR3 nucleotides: TGTGCCGTTCGGACAGGAGACGGGGAGCAGTACTTC.

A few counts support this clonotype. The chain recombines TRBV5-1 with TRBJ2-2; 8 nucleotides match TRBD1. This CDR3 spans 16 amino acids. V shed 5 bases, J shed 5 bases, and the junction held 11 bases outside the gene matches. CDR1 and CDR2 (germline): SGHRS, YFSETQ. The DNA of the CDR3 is TGCGCCAGCAGTTCAGGGGGCCGTCTGGGGACCGGGGAGCTGTTTTTT. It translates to CASSSGGRLGTGELFF.

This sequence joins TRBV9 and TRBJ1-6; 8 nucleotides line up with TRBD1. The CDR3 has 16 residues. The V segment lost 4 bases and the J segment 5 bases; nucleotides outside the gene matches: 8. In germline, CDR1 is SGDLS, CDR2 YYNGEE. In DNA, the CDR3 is TGTGCCAGCAGCAGGAGTTGGACAGGGAATAATTCACCCCTCCACTTT. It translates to CASSRSWTGNNSPLHF.

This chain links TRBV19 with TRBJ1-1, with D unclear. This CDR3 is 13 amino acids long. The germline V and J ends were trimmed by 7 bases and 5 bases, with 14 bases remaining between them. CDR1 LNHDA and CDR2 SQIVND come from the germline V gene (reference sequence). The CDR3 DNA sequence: TGTGCCAGTACCCTCGGATCGGGGACTGAAGCTTTCTTT. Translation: CASTLGSGTEAFF. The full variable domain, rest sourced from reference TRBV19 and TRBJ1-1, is DGGITQSPKYLFRKEGQNVTLSCEQNLNHDAMYWYRQDPGQGLRLIYYSQIVNDFQKGDIAEGYSVSREKKESFPLTVTSAQKNPTAFYLCASTLGSGTEAFFGQGTRLTVV.

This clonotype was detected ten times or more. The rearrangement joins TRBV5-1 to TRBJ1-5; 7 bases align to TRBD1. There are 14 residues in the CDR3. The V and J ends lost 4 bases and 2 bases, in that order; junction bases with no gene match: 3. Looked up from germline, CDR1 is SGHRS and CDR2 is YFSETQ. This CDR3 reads CASSGDSGNQPQHF. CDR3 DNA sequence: TGCGCCAGCAGCGGGGACAGCGGCAATCAGCCCCAGCATTTT.

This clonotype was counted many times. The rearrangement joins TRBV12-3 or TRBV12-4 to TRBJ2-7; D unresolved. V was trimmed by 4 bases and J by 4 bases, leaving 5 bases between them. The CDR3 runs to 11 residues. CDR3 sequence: CASSSQYEQYF. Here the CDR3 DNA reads TGTGCCAGCAGTTCCCAGTACGAGCAGTACTTC.

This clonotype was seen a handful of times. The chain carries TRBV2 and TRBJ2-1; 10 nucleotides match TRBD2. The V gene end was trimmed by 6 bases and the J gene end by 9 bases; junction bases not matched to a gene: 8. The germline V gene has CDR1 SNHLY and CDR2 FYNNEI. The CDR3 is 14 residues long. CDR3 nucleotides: TGTGCCAGCAGAGGGGTAGCGGGGGGATCTGAGCAGTTCTTC. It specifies CASRGVAGGSEQFF.

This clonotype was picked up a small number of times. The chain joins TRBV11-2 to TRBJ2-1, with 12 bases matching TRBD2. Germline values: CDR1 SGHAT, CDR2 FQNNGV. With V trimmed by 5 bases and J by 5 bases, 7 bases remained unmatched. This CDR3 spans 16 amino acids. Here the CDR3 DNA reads TGTGCCAGCAGCCCGAGGCCTAGCGGGAGGGACAATGAGCAGTTCTTC. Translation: CASSPRPSGRDNEQFF. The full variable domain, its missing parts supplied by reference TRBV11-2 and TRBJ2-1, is EAGVAQSPRYKIIEKRQSVAFWCNPISGHATLYWYQQILGQGPKLLIQFQNNGVVDDSQLPKDRFSAERLKGVDSTLKIQPAKLEDSAVYLCASSPRPSGRDNEQFFGPGTRLTVL.

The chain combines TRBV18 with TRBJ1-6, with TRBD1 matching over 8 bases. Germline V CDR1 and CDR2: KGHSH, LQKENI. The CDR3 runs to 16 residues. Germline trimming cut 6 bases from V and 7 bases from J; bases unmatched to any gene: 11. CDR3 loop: CASSNSQGAGNSPLHF. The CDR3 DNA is TGTGCCAGCTCCAATAGCCAGGGGGCTGGCAATTCACCCCTCCACTTT.

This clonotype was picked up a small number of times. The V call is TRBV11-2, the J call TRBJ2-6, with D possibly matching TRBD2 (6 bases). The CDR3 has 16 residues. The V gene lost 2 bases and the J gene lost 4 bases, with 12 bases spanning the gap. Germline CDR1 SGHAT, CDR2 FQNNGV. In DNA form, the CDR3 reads TGTGCCAGCAGCTTACGGAGGGGATCCGGGGCCAACGTCCTGACTTTC. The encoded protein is CASSLRRGSGANVLTF.

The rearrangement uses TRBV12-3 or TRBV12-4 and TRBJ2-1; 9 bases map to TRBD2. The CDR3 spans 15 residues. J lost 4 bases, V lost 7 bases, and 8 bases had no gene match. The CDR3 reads CASIRRLAEYNEQFF. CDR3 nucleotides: TGTGCCAGCATCCGGCGACTAGCGGAGTACAATGAGCAGTTCTTC.

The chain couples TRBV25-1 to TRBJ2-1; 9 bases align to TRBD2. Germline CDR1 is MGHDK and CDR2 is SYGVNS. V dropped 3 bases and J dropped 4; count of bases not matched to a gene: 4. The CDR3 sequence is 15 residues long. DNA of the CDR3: TGTGCCAGCAGTGACGCGGGGGGGCCGTACAATGAGCAGTTCTTC. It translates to CASSDAGGPYNEQFF.

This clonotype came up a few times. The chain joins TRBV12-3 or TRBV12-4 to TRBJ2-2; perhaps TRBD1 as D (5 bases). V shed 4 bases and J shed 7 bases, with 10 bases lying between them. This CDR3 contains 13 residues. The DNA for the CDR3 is TGTGCCAGCAGTTCGATAGGGGACGGGGAGCTGTTTTTT. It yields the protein CASSSIGDGELFF.

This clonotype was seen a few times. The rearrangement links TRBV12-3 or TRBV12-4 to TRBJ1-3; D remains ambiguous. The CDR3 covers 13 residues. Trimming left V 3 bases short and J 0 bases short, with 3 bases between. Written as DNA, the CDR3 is TGTGCCAGCAGTTTCCACTCTGGAAACACCATATATTTT. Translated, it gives CASSFHSGNTIYF.

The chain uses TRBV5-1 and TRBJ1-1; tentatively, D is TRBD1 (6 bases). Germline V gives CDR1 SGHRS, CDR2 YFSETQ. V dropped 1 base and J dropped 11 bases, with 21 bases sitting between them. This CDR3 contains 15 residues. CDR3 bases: TGCGCCAGCAGCTTGCCCTCCGCCGGGGGGGGCGAGGCTTTCTTT. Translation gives CASSLPSAGGGEAFF.

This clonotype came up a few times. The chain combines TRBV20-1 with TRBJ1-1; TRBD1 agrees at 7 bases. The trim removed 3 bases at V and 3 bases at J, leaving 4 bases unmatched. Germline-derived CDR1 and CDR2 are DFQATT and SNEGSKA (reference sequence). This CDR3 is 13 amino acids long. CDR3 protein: CSARTGQDTEAFF. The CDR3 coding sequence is TGCAGTGCTAGGACAGGGCAAGACACTGAAGCTTTCTTT.

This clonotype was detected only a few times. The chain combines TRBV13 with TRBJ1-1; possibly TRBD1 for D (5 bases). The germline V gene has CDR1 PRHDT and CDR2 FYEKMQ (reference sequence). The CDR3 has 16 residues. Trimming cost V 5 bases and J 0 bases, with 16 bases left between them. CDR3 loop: CASSKMQGPMNTEAFF. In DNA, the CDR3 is TGTGCCAGCAGCAAAATGCAGGGACCAATGAACACTGAAGCTTTCTTT.

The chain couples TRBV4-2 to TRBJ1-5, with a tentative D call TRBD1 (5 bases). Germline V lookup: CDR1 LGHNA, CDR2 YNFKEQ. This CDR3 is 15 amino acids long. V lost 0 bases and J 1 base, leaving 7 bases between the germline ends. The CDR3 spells CASSQEEGSNQPQHF. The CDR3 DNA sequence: TGTGCCAGCAGCCAAGAGGAGGGGAGCAATCAGCCCCAGCATTTT.

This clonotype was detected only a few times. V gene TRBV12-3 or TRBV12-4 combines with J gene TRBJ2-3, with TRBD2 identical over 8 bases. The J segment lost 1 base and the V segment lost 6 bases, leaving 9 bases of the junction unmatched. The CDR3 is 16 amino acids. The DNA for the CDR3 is TGTGCCAGCAGACCACGTGGTAGCGGGGGCACAGATACGCAGTATTTT. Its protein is CASRPRGSGGTDTQYF.

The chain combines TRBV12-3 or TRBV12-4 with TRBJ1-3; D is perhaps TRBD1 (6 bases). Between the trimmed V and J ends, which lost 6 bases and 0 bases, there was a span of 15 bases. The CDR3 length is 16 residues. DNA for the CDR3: TGTGCCAGCAGGAGAGGGACATTTTACTCTGGAAACACCATATATTTT. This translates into CASRRGTFYSGNTIYF.

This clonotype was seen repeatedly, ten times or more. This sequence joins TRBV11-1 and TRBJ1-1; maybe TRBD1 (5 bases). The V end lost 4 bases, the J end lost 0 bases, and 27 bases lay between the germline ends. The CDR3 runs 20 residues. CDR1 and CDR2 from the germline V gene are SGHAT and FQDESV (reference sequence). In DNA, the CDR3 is TGTGCCAGCAGCTCCAAGGCGGGGGGAAGCAGACTCTTTCTGAACACTGAAGCTTTCTTT. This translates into CASSSKAGGSRLFLNTEAFF.

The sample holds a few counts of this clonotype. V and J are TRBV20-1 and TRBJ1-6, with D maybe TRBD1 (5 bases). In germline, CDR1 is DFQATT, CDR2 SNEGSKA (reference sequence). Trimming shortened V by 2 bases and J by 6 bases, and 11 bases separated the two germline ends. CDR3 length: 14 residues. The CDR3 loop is CSARPTGRNSPLHF. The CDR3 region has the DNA TGCAGTGCTAGACCTACAGGACGTAATTCACCCCTCCACTTT.

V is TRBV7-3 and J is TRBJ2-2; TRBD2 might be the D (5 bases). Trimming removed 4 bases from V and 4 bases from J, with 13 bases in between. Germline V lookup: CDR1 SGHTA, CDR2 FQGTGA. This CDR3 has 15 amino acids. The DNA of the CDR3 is TGTGCCAGCAGCTCCCGGCGGGCAGCCACCGGGGAGCTGTTTTTT. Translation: CASSSRRAATGELFF. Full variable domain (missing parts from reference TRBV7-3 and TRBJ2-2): GAGVSQTPSNKVTEKGKYVELRCDPISGHTALYWYRQSLGQGPEFLIYFQGTGAADDSGLPNDRFFAVRPEGSVSTLKIQRTERGDSAVYLCASSSRRAATGELFFGEGSRLTVL.

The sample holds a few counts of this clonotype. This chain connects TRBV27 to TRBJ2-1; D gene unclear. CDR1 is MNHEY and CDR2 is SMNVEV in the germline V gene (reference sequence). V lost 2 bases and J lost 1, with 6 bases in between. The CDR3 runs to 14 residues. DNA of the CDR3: TGTGCCAGCAGTTTACTTTATTCCTACAATGAGCAGTTCTTC. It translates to CASSLLYSYNEQFF.

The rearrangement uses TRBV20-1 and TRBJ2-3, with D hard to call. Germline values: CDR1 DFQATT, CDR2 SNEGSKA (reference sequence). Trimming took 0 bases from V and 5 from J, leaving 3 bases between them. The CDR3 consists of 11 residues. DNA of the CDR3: TGCAGTGCTAGAGAAGTAGATACGCAGTATTTT. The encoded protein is CSAREVDTQYF.

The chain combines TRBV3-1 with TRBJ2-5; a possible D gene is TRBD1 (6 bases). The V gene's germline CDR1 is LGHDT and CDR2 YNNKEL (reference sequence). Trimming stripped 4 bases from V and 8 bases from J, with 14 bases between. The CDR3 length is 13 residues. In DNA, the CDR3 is TGTGCCAGCAGCCGAGACCCAGGGGCCACCCAGTACTTC. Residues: CASSRDPGATQYF.

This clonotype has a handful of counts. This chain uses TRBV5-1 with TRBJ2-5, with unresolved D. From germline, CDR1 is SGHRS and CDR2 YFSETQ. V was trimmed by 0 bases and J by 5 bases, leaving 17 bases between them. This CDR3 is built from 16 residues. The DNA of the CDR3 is TGCGCCAGCAGCTTGGGGTCGGTGGGTGGAGTGGAGACCCAGTACTTC. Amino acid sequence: CASSLGSVGGVETQYF. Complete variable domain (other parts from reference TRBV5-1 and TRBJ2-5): KAGVTQTPRYLIKTRGQQVTLSCSPISGHRSVSWYQQTPGQGLQFLFEYFSETQRNKGNFPGRFSGRQFSNSRSEMNVSTLELGDSALYLCASSLGSVGGVETQYFGPGTRLLVL.

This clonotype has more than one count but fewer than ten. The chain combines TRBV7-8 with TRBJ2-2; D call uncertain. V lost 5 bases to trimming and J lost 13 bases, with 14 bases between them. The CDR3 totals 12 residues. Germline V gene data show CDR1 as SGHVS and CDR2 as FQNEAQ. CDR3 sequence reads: CASSRLTSRLFF. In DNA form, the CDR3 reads TGTGCCAGCAGCCGACTCACTTCTAGGCTGTTTTTT.